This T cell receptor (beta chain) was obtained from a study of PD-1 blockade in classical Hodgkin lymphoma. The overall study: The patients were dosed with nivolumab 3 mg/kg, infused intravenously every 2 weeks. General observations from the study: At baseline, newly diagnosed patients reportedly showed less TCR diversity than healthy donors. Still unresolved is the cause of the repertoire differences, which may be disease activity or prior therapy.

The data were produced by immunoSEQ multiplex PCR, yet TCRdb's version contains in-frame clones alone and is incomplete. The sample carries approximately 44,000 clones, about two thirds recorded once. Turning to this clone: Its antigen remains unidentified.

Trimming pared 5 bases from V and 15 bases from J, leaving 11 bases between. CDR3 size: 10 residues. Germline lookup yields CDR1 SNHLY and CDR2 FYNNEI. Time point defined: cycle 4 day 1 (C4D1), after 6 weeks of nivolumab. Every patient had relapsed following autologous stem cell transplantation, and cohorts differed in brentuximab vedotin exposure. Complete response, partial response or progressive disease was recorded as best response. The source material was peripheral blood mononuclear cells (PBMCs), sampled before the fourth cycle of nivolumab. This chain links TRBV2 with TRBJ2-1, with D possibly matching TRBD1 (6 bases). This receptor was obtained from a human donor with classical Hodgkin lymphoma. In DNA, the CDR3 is TGTGCCAGCAGTCGACAGGCCCCGTTCTTC. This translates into CASSRQAPFF.